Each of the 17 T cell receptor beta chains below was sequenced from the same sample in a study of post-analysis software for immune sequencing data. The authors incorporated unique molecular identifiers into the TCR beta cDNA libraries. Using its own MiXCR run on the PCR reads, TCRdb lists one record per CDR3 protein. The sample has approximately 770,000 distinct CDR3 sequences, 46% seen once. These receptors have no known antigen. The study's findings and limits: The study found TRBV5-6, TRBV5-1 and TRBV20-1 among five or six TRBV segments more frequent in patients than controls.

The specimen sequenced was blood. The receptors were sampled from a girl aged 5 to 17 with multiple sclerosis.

CDR3 region: CASSYSGLAGGWGTDTQYF. The CDR3 nucleotides are TGTGCCAGCAGTTACTCGGGACTAGCGGGAGGATGGGGCACAGATACGCAGTATTTT. This rearrangement joins TRBV6-2 or TRBV6-3 to TRBJ2-3, with 15 bases lining up with TRBD2. Germline CDR1 MNHEY, CDR2 SVGEGT. CDR3 size: 19 residues. V was pared by 0 bases and J by 1 base, with 5 bases of the junction left unmatched.

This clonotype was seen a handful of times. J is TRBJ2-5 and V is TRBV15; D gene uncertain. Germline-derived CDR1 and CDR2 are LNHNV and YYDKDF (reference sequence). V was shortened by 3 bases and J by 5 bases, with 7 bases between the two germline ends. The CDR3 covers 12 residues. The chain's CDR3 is CATSSVQETQYF. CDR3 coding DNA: TGTGCCACCAGCAGCGTCCAGGAGACCCAGTACTTC.

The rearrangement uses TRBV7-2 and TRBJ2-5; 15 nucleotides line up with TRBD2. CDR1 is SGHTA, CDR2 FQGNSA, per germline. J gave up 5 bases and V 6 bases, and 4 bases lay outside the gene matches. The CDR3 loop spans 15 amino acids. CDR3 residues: CASRTGTSGRETQYF. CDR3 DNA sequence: TGTGCCAGCAGAACCGGGACTAGCGGGAGGGAGACCCAGTACTTC.

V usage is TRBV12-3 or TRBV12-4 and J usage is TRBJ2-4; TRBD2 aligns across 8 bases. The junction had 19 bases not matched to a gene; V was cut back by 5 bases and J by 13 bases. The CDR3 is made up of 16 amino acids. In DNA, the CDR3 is TGTGCCAGCAGTCCAAGGGGACCAGCGGGAGCACTTGAGCAGTACTTC. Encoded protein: CASSPRGPAGALEQYF.

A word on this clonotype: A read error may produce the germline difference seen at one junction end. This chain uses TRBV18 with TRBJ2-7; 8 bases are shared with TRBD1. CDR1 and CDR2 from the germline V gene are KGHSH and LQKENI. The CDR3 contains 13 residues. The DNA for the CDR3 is TGTGCCAGCTCAGTGGGACAGGCCTACGAGCAGTACTTT. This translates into CASSVGQAYEQYF. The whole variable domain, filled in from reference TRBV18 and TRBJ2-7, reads NAGVMQNPRHLVRRRGQEARLRCSPMKGHSHVYWYRQLPEEGLKFMVYLQKENIIDESGMPKERFSAEFPKEGPSILRIQQVVRGDSAAYFCASSVGQAYEQYFGPGTRLTVT.

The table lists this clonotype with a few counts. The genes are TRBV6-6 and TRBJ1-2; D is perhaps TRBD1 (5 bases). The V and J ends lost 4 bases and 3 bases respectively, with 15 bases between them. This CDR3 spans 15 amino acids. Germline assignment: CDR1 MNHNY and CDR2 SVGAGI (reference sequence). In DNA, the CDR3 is TGTGCCAGCAGTTCCCTTCCCCCGACAGACTATGGCTACACCTTC. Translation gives CASSSLPPTDYGYTF.

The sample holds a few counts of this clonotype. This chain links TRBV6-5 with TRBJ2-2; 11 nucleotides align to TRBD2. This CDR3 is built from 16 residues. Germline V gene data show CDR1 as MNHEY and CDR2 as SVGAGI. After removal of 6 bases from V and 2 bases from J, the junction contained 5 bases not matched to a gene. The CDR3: CASRRTSGFNTGELFF. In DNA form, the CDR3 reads TGTGCCAGCAGGCGGACTAGCGGGTTTAACACCGGGGAGCTGTTTTTT.

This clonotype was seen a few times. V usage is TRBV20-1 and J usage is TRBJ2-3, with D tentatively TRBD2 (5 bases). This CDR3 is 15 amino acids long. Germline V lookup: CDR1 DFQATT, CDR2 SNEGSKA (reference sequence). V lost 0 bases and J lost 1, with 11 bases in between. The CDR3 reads CSARDDPGGTDTQYF. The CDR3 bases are TGCAGTGCTAGAGATGACCCCGGGGGCACAGATACGCAGTATTTT.

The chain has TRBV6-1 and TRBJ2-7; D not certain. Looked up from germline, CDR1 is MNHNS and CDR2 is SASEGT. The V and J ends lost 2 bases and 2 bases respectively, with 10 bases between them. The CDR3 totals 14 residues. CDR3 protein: CASSERAVPYEQYF. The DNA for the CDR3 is TGTGCCAGCAGTGAAAGGGCAGTACCCTACGAGCAGTACTTC.

CDR3 residues: CASSVERGLAVQETQYF. The CDR3 nucleotides are TGTGCCAGCAGCGTAGAGAGGGGACTAGCGGTTCAAGAGACCCAGTACTTC. The chain recombines TRBV9 with TRBJ2-5; the match to TRBD2 covers 11 bases. V lost 0 bases to trimming and J lost 2 bases; unmatched junction nucleotides: 6. Germline CDR1 reads SGDLS; CDR2 reads YYNGEE. CDR3 length equals 17 residues.

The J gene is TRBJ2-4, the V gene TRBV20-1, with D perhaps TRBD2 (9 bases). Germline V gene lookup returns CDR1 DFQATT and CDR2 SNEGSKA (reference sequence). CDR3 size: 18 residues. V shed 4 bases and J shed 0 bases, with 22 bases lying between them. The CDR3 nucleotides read TGCAGTGCTACGGGACTAGCAGGGGGCGGACTAGCCAAAAACATTCAGTACTTC. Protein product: CSATGLAGGGLAKNIQYF.

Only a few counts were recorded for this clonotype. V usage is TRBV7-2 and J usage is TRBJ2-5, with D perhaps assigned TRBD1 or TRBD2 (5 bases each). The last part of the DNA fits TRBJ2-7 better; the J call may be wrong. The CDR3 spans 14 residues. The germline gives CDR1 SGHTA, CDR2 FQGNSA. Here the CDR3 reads CASSLARDPSEQYF. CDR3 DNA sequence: TGTGCCAGCAGCTTAGCCCGGGACCCGAGCGAGCAGTACTTC.

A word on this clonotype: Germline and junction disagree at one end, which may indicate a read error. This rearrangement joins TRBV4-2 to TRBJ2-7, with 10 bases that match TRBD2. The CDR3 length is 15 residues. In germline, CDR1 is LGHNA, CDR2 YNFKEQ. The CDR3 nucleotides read TGTGCCAGCAGCCAAGACCTAGCGGGAGTATACGGGCAGTACTTC. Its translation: CASSQDLAGVYGQYF.

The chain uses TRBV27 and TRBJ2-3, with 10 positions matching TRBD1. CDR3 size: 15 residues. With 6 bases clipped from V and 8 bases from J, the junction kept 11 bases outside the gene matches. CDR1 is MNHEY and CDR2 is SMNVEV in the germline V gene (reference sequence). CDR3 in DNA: TGTGCCAGCAGACCTGGACAGGGGGTGGTTAGTACGCAGTATTTT. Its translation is CASRPGQGVVSTQYF.

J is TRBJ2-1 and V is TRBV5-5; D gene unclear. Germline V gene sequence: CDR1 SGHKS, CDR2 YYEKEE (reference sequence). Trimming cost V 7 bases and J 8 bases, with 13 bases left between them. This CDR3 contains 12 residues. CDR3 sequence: CASGSPRDEQFF. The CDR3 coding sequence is TGTGCCAGCGGATCGCCCCGGGATGAGCAGTTCTTC.

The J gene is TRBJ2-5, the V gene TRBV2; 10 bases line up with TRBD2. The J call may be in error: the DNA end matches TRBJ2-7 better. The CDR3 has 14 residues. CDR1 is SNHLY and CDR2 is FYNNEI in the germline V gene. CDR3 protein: CASTGVAGGSEQYF. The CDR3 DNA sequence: TGTGCCAGCACTGGGGTAGCGGGAGGTTCCGAGCAGTACTTC.

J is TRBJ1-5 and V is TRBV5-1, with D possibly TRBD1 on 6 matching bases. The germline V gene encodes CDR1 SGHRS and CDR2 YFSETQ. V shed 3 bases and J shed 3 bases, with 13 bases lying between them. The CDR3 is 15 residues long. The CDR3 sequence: CASSSDSSPNQPQHF. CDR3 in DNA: TGCGCCAGCAGCTCGGACAGTTCCCCCAATCAGCCCCAGCATTTT.